This record looks at one T cell receptor (beta chain) sequence and its context. Antigen: not known. This sample is part of a study of cytomegalovirus exposure and HLA in healthy donors. Study-wide context: The approximately 100 million unique TCR beta sequences, from about 179 million T cells, were found by an earlier analysis.

Germline V gene sequence: CDR1 MNHNS, CDR2 SASEGT. This CDR3 has 15 amino acids. V was pared by 6 bases and J by 8 bases, with 20 bases between. Whole-study findings and limits: Per a prior analysis, the majority of TCR beta V segments were productive roughly 90% or roughly 30% of the time. A later analysis linked a missense DCLRE1C variant to TCR beta V- and J-gene trimming.

In the PCR, 60 Vbeta and 13 Jbeta primers were used. This table comes from immunoSEQ multiplex PCR, and its TCRdb copy is limited to in-frame clones, with some not included. Altogether 160,000 or so clones are present, about 83% being singletons, with the ten largest covering 0.85% to 1%. Source material: PBMCs. The source is a woman aged 30 to 39 in good health and CMV-seronegative. This chain links TRBV6-1 with TRBJ2-1; possibly TRBD2 for D (6 bases). Written as DNA, the CDR3 is TGTGCCAGCAGCGCGTTCGGGGGAGTAGCGGATGAGCAGTTCTTC. Residues: CASSAFGGVADEQFF.